The 27 T cell receptor beta chains given below trace back to one sample, sequenced in a study of human T cells and chemical hapten exposure. Each CDR3 protein gets one entry after TCRdb re-called the RACE reads with MiXCR. The table has roughly 160,000 distinct CDR3 sequences, approximately 15% seen once. Described time point: patch test 1, 2 weeks after DPC sensitization. Treatment specified: therapeutic diphenylcyclopropenone sensitization with weekly scalp DPC. The starting material was whole blood, obtained in connection with sensitization to the hapten diphenylcyclopropenone (DPC). These receptors were collected from a woman aged 25 to 39 with alopecia areata. Some clones in this sample may be carry-over from other donors' samples.

This clonotype was observed at least ten times. V and J are TRBV20-1 and TRBJ1-1; unclear D gene. The CDR3 extends over 13 amino acids. Per the germline V gene, CDR1 is DFQATT and CDR2 is SNEGSKA (reference sequence). The CDR3 here is CSQLKGRNTEAFF. The CDR3 DNA reads as TGCAGCCAATTAAAGGGCAGGAACACTGAAGCTTTCTTT.

The chain is built from TRBV5-1 and TRBJ2-3, with D possibly matching TRBD1 (6 bases). V gave up 4 bases and J gave up 2 bases, with 14 bases separating them. There are 15 residues in the CDR3. CDR1 and CDR2 from the germline V gene are SGHRS and YFSETQ. The CDR3 protein is CASSEGTSNTDTQYF. The DNA of the CDR3 is TGCGCCAGCAGCGAAGGGACATCGAACACAGATACGCAGTATTTT. Full variable domain (rest looked up from reference TRBV5-1 and TRBJ2-3): KAGVTQTPRYLIKTRGQQVTLSCSPISGHRSVSWYQQTPGQGLQFLFEYFSETQRNKGNFPGRFSGRQFSNSRSEMNVSTLELGDSALYLCASSEGTSNTDTQYFGPGTRLTVL.

DNA for the CDR3: TGTGCCAGCAGCATCGGGGGGGCCCACACCGGGGAGCTGTTTTTT. Protein sequence: CASSIGGAHTGELFF. The chain combines TRBV7-6 with TRBJ2-2; TRBD2 matches 8 bases. V shed 5 bases and J 3 bases; nucleotides not matched to a gene: 5. Germline CDR1 and CDR2: SGHVS and FNYEAQ. This CDR3 has 15 amino acids.

This clonotype was counted many times. The V and J genes are TRBV5-1 and TRBJ2-7; no reliable D call. This CDR3 contains 15 residues. From germline, CDR1 is SGHRS and CDR2 YFSETQ. V was shortened by 0 bases and J by 2 bases, with 12 bases between the two germline ends. The CDR3 DNA sequence: TGCGCCAGCAGCTTGGGCAGGAATCGCGCCTACGAGCAGTACTTC. Its translation is CASSLGRNRAYEQYF.

This clonotype was seen at least ten times. The CDR3 spells CSAPTGELTYGYTF. The CDR3 coding sequence is TGCAGTGCCCCGACGGGGGAATTAACCTATGGCTACACCTTC. This rearrangement joins TRBV20-1 to TRBJ1-2, with D possibly TRBD1 on 5 matching bases. V was trimmed by 6 bases and J by 4 bases, leaving 18 bases between them. The germline V gene encodes CDR1 DFQATT and CDR2 SNEGSKA (reference sequence). This CDR3 region has 14 residues.

This clonotype was counted ten times or more. The V and J genes are TRBV6-2 or TRBV6-3 and TRBJ2-7; 9 bases are a match to TRBD2. V was clipped by 2 bases and J by 6 bases; unmatched bases: 5. The germline V gene has CDR1 MNHEY and CDR2 SVGEGT. The CDR3 extends over 14 amino acids. This chain's CDR3 is CASSYGSGSSEQYF. The CDR3 DNA reads TGTGCCAGCAGTTACGGTAGCGGGAGCTCCGAGCAGTACTTC.

The chain recombines TRBV7-2 with TRBJ2-5; either TRBD1 or TRBD2 may supply D (6 bases each). With 2 bases removed from V and 9 bases from J, the gap between germline ends came to 19 bases. Germline V gene sequence: CDR1 SGHTA, CDR2 FQGNSA. CDR3 length: 15 residues. Here the CDR3 reads CASSLSFRGLSPQYF. The CDR3 coding sequence is TGTGCCAGCAGCTTATCTTTCCGGGGGCTTTCCCCCCAGTACTTC. Filled out from reference TRBV7-2 and TRBJ2-5, the complete variable domain reads GAGVSQSPSNKVTEKGKDVELRCDPISGHTALYWYRQSLGQGLEFLIYFQGNSAPDKSGLPSDRFSAERTGGSVSTLTIQRTQQEDSAVYLCASSLSFRGLSPQYFGPGTRLLVL.

The rearrangement links TRBV6-1 to TRBJ1-5; 10 bases agree with TRBD1. Germline trimming cut 3 bases from V and 6 bases from J; bases unmatched to any gene: 5. The CDR3 has 15 residues. CDR1 is MNHNS and CDR2 is SASEGT in the germline V gene. The CDR3 loop reads CASSDHGQGGQPQHF. Written as DNA, the CDR3 is TGTGCCAGCAGTGACCACGGACAGGGGGGTCAGCCCCAGCATTTT.

This clonotype was recorded many times. V usage is TRBV28 and J usage is TRBJ2-6; the D gene is possibly TRBD2 (6 bases). Trimming took 8 bases from V and 2 from J, leaving 13 bases between them. The CDR3 totals 15 residues. Germline loops: CDR1 MDHEN, CDR2 SYDVKM. The CDR3 region is CASGGIGTGANVLTF. CDR3 coding DNA: TGTGCCAGCGGCGGGATAGGAACTGGGGCCAACGTCCTGACTTTC.

This clonotype occurred a few times. The rearrangement uses TRBV20-1 and TRBJ2-3; maybe TRBD2 (6 bases). The germline gives CDR1 DFQATT, CDR2 SNEGSKA (reference sequence). V lost 0 bases to trimming and J lost 2 bases, with 15 bases between them. The CDR3 length is 16 residues. The CDR3 sequence: CSARDCWAGPTDTQYF. CDR3 DNA sequence: TGCAGTGCTAGAGATTGTTGGGCGGGACCCACAGATACGCAGTATTTT.

The gene calls are TRBV7-2 and TRBJ1-2; D remains unclear. The CDR3 is 14 amino acids. CDR1 is SGHTA and CDR2 is FQGNSA in the germline V gene. The V and J ends lost 5 bases and 2 bases respectively, with 12 bases between them. Here the CDR3 reads CASSPVETNYGYTF. The CDR3 nucleotides are TGTGCCAGCAGCCCAGTTGAGACAAACTATGGCTACACCTTC.

At least ten counts were recorded for this clonotype. This sequence joins TRBV27 and TRBJ2-3; weak D call: TRBD1 (6 bases). CDR3 length equals 14 residues. The V gene's germline CDR1 is MNHEY and CDR2 SMNVEV (reference sequence). V was pared by 5 bases and J by 5 bases, with 14 bases between. In nucleotides, the CDR3 is TGTGCCAGCAGTCCAACAGGGCTGGGAGATACGCAGTATTTT. It specifies CASSPTGLGDTQYF.

V gene TRBV28 combines with J gene TRBJ2-1; TRBD2 matches at 10 bases. This CDR3 is built from 16 residues. V dropped 1 base and J dropped 8; count of bases not matched to a gene: 8. Germline loops: CDR1 MDHEN, CDR2 SYDVKM. This chain's CDR3 is CASSLYQASGGDEQFF. CDR3 nucleotides: TGTGCCAGCAGTTTATATCAAGCTAGCGGGGGTGATGAGCAGTTCTTC. The entire variable domain, with the rest obtained from reference TRBV28 and TRBJ2-1, is as follows: DVKVTQSSRYLVKRTGEKVFLECVQDMDHENMFWYRQDPGLGLRLIYFSYDVKMKEKGDIPEGYSVSREKKERFSLILESASTNQTSMYLCASSLYQASGGDEQFFGPGTRLTVL.

This clonotype occurred many times. The CDR3 region is CASSPGTGGRSPLHF. The DNA of the CDR3 is TGTGCCAGCAGCCCAGGGACAGGGGGTCGATCACCCCTCCACTTT. The V gene is TRBV6-6, the J gene TRBJ1-6; 11 bases are shared with TRBD1. The V gene's germline CDR1 is MNHNY and CDR2 SVGAGI (reference sequence). The CDR3 spans 15 residues. Trimming took 6 bases from V and 10 from J; bases not matched to a gene: 8.

This clonotype was seen a few times. The chain combines TRBV18 with TRBJ2-7; 7 positions match TRBD1. This CDR3 region has 16 residues. The trim removed 3 bases at V and 3 bases at J, leaving 11 bases unmatched. CDR1 is KGHSH, CDR2 LQKENI, per germline. CDR3 region: CASSPKELRDSYEQYF. The CDR3 DNA is TGTGCCAGCTCACCTAAGGAGCTAAGGGACAGCTACGAGCAGTACTTC.

In the case of this clonotype: A much larger clonotype is one base distant, so this may be a read error. The chain employs TRBV29-1 and TRBJ2-3; 8 bases are shared with TRBD2. There are 13 residues in the CDR3. Germline V gene sequence: CDR1 SQVTM, CDR2 ANQGSEA. J lost 5 bases, V lost 8 bases, and 9 bases had no gene match. The CDR3 reads CSIGGTRGDTQYF. The DNA of the CDR3 is TGCAGCATTGGTGGGACTAGAGGAGATACGCAGTATTTT.

The chain links TRBV6-5 to TRBJ1-2; D gene ambiguous. Germline V lookup: CDR1 MNHEY, CDR2 SVGAGI. The V and J ends lost 5 bases and 4 bases respectively, with 14 bases between them. The CDR3 spans 14 residues. In DNA, the CDR3 is TGTGCCAGCAGTCCTCGGAGAGCGGGCTATGGCTACACCTTC. It translates to CASSPRRAGYGYTF.

The rearrangement uses TRBV25-1 and TRBJ1-4; 9 bases line up with TRBD1. The CDR3 extends over 15 amino acids. CDR1 is MGHDK and CDR2 is SYGVNS in the germline V gene. The trim removed 1 base at V and 8 bases at J, leaving 5 bases unmatched. CDR3 amino acids: CASSESRTGDEKLFF. CDR3 bases: TGTGCCAGCAGTGAATCCAGGACAGGGGACGAAAAACTGTTTTTT.

J is TRBJ2-3 and V is TRBV4-3; D might be TRBD2 (5 bases). The germline CDR1 and CDR2 sequences are LGHNA and YSLEER. V shed 0 bases and J shed 0 bases, with 16 bases lying between them. This CDR3 contains 18 residues. Written as DNA, the CDR3 is TGCGCCAGCAGCCAAGAATGGGCTAGCCCTACTAGCACAGATACGCAGTATTTT. It specifies CASSQEWASPTSTDTQYF.

In this sample, this clonotype turned up a few times. V and J are TRBV10-3 and TRBJ2-3; TRBD2 matches 10 bases. The CDR3 consists of 14 residues. Germline-derived CDR1 and CDR2 are ENHRY and SYGVKD. Trimming cost V 5 bases and J 2 bases; bases outside gene matches: 1. The CDR3 spells CAISTSGATDTQYF. The CDR3 bases are TGTGCCATCAGTACTAGCGGGGCCACAGATACGCAGTATTTT.

This clonotype was picked up many times. The DNA is omitted, as the CDR3 cannot be located on it reliably, and the CDR3 follows TCRdb's listing. V usage is TRBV11-3 and J usage is TRBJ2-7; the D call of TRBD1 is as the table states it, not checked on the DNA. CDR1 and CDR2 from the germline V gene are SGHNT and YENEEA. The CDR3 length equals 13 residues, ends included. The CDR3 loop reads CASSFAGGAYPSF.

This clonotype came up many times. This chain connects TRBV18 to TRBJ1-1; D may be TRBD1 (6 bases). Looked up from germline, CDR1 is KGHSH and CDR2 is LQKENI. There are 15 residues in the CDR3. V was shortened by 10 bases and J by 1 base, with 19 bases between the two germline ends. The CDR3, as DNA: TGTGCCACCAAGGGGCCGCAGGGGACGAACACTGAAGCTTTCTTT. Its protein product is CATKGPQGTNTEAFF.

The chain is built from TRBV29-1 and TRBJ2-2; D gene uncertain. The CDR3 consists of 13 residues. Germline CDR1 is SQVTM and CDR2 is ANQGSEA. V lost 7 bases to trimming and J lost 6 bases, with 15 bases between them. CDR3 DNA: TGCAGCGCCGCCCGGACCGAAGCCGGGGAGCTGTTTTTT. Translating it yields CSAARTEAGELFF.

The chain links TRBV7-2 to TRBJ2-5, with TRBD2 identical over 8 bases. Trimming at V came to 1 base and at J to 4 bases, leaving 5 bases not matched to a gene. The CDR3 sequence is 15 residues long. CDR1 and CDR2 from the germline V gene are SGHTA and FQGNSA. This CDR3 is CASSLVRGAGETQYF. The CDR3 region has the DNA TGTGCCAGCAGCTTAGTGCGGGGGGCCGGAGAGACCCAGTACTTC.

This clonotype occurred a few times. The J gene is TRBJ2-7, the V gene TRBV4-1; no reliable D call. Germline assignment: CDR1 MGHRA and CDR2 YSYEKL. This CDR3 is 14 amino acids long. V shed 1 base and J shed 1 base, with 8 bases lying between them. CDR3 sequence reads: CASSQGAESYEQYF. For the CDR3, the DNA is TGCGCCAGCAGCCAAGGGGCGGAATCCTACGAGCAGTACTTC.

This clonotype has a handful of counts. The rearrangement uses TRBV20-1 and TRBJ2-7; tentative D call: TRBD2 (6 bases). This CDR3 has 12 amino acids. Trimming stripped 2 bases from V and 4 bases from J, with 9 bases between. CDR1 is DFQATT and CDR2 is SNEGSKA in the germline V gene (reference sequence). CDR3: CSARPSAYEQYF. CDR3 coding DNA: TGCAGTGCTAGACCTAGCGCTTACGAGCAGTACTTC.

The rearrangement uses TRBV20-1 and TRBJ2-3, with 7 bases matching TRBD2. CDR3 length: 15 residues. The germline V gene has CDR1 DFQATT and CDR2 SNEGSKA (reference sequence). V lost 0 bases, J lost 4 bases, and 7 bases stayed unmatched. The CDR3 region has the DNA TGCAGTGCTAGAGAATCGGCTAGCGGCGCAGATACGCAGTATTTT. This translates into CSARESASGADTQYF.